The 26 T cell receptor beta chains below come from one sample, sequenced in a study of neurological immune-mediated disorders. Via MiXCR, TCRdb re-called the 5' RACE reads, giving one row per CDR3 protein. The sample has 15,000 to 20,000 distinct CDR3 sequences, around 10% seen once. Sample: CD8+ T cells from blood. The source of these receptors is a woman between 50 and 59 years old in good health.

This clonotype was detected ten times or more. The chain links TRBV28 to TRBJ2-1; tentatively, D is TRBD1 (5 bases). The germline CDR1 and CDR2 sequences are MDHEN and SYDVKM. Trimming pared 3 bases from V and 5 bases from J, leaving 11 bases between. There are 14 residues in the CDR3. The CDR3 coding sequence is TGTGCCAGCAGTTTTCAGGGTACGAACAATGAGCAGTTCTTC. It translates to CASSFQGTNNEQFF.

This clonotype showed up many times. The chain couples TRBV5-4 to TRBJ2-1, with 7 bases matching TRBD2. The J segment lost 8 bases and the V segment lost 1 base, leaving 12 bases of the junction unmatched. Germline CDR1 SGHNT, CDR2 YYREEE (reference sequence). This CDR3 region has 16 residues. The CDR3 DNA follows: TGTGCCAGCAGCTTGTGGGGAGCGGGATCGGGCGATGAGCAGTTCTTC. Residues: CASSLWGAGSGDEQFF.

This clonotype was observed many times. V usage is TRBV7-8 and J usage is TRBJ2-1; no definite D call. Trimming shortened V by 4 bases and J by 7 bases, and 11 bases separated the two germline ends. This CDR3 has 13 amino acids. Germline CDR1 is SGHVS and CDR2 is FQNEAQ. The CDR3 DNA is TGTGCCAGCAGCTCCCCTCCTTTTAATGAGCAGTTCTTC. Encoded protein: CASSSPPFNEQFF.

This clonotype appeared many times. V gene TRBV28 combines with J gene TRBJ1-1, with 7 bases that match TRBD1. Germline CDR1 is MDHEN and CDR2 is SYDVKM. V shed 6 bases, J shed 4 bases, and the junction held 5 bases outside the gene matches. This CDR3 contains 13 residues. The CDR3 nucleotides are TGTGCCAGCAGATCTGGACAGGCCACTGAAGCTTTCTTT. It codes for CASRSGQATEAFF.

This clonotype was recorded at least ten times. The J gene is TRBJ2-7, the V gene TRBV5-1, with 7 bases that match TRBD1. The CDR3 is 14 residues long. Germline values: CDR1 SGHRS, CDR2 YFSETQ. The trim removed 3 bases at V and 4 bases at J, leaving 7 bases unmatched. The CDR3 spells CASSSIWDSYEQYF. The CDR3 bases are TGCGCCAGCAGCTCCATTTGGGACAGTTACGAGCAGTACTTC.

This clonotype was seen only a few times. V usage is TRBV7-9 and J usage is TRBJ2-2, with 7 bases matching TRBD1. V lost 3 bases and J lost 4; bases outside the gene matches: 5. This CDR3 is 15 amino acids long. Germline values: CDR1 SEHNR, CDR2 FQNEAQ (reference sequence). CDR3 region: CASSFRQGFTGELFF. The CDR3 coding sequence is TGTGCCAGCAGCTTCAGACAGGGATTCACCGGGGAGCTGTTTTTT.

This clonotype was observed at least ten times. The chain recombines TRBV10-3 with TRBJ2-6, with D tentatively TRBD1 (5 bases). The ends were cut back, 5 bases at V and 0 bases at J, with 8 bases in the middle. The CDR3 is 15 residues long. Germline CDR1 is ENHRY and CDR2 is SYGVKD. The CDR3 spells CAISPGFSGANVLTF. CDR3 DNA sequence: TGTGCCATCAGTCCAGGGTTCTCTGGGGCCAACGTCCTGACTTTC.

This clonotype came up many times. One base away lies a much larger clone, so this may be a sequencing read error. The CDR3 does not end in the conserved phenylalanine or tryptophan, so this is likely a read error. It is unclear where the CDR3 begins or ends on the DNA, so no DNA is shown, and the CDR3 is as TCRdb lists it. The V and J genes are TRBV12-3 or TRBV12-4 and TRBJ2-1; the table's D call of TRBD2 was not tested on the DNA. Inclusive of both ends, the CDR3 amounts to 12 amino acids. CDR3 region: CASSLGTSLAFL.

In this sample, this clonotype turned up many times. This chain uses TRBV4-3 with TRBJ2-1; maybe TRBD2 (6 bases). CDR1 is LGHNA and CDR2 is YSLEER in the germline V gene. The ends were cut back, 2 bases at V and 2 bases at J, with 10 bases in the middle. This CDR3 is built from 15 residues. Written as DNA, the CDR3 is TGCGCCAGCAGCCAATCCGGACTAACCTACAATGAGCAGTTCTTC. Its protein product is CASSQSGLTYNEQFF.

This clonotype was counted only a few times. The rearrangement joins TRBV6-4 to TRBJ1-1; no firm D call. The CDR3 totals 13 residues. From germline, CDR1 is MRHNA and CDR2 SNTAGT. V lost 0 bases and J 6 bases, leaving 8 bases between the germline ends. Written as DNA, the CDR3 is TGTGCCAGCAGTGACTCGCCGGCGGCTGAAGCTTTCTTT. As protein: CASSDSPAAEAFF.

This clonotype was seen many times. This chain uses TRBV27 with TRBJ2-7; 8 nucleotides match TRBD1. J lost 4 bases, V lost 3 bases, and 5 bases had no gene match. Germline values: CDR1 MNHEY, CDR2 SMNVEV (reference sequence). The CDR3 runs to 14 residues. The CDR3 DNA is TGTGCCAGCAGTTTGGCCAGGGGGCTGTACGAGCAGTACTTC. It specifies CASSLARGLYEQYF.

This clonotype was counted ten times or more. The chain is built from TRBV20-1 and TRBJ2-3, with D perhaps matching TRBD1 or TRBD2 (6 bases each). V lost 0 bases and J 7 bases, leaving 20 bases between the germline ends. The CDR3 runs to 16 residues. Germline CDR1 reads DFQATT; CDR2 reads SNEGSKA (reference sequence). The CDR3 nucleotides are TGCAGTGCTAGAGATTTGGGGGCTGGACTATCCTATACGCAGTATTTT. Encoded protein: CSARDLGAGLSYTQYF.

This clonotype was detected many times. V gene TRBV20-1 combines with J gene TRBJ2-1; 7 nucleotides agree with TRBD2. Looked up from germline, CDR1 is DFQATT and CDR2 is SNEGSKA (reference sequence). After removal of 0 bases from V and 5 bases from J, the junction contained 10 bases not matched to a gene. The CDR3 length is 16 residues. The CDR3 protein is CSARDRGPGRHNEQFF. The DNA for the CDR3 is TGCAGTGCTAGAGATAGAGGACCCGGGAGGCACAATGAGCAGTTCTTC.

This clonotype was picked up many times. DNA for the CDR3: TGTGCCAGCAGCGAACTAGCTATCTACGAGCAGTACTTC. This codes for CASSELAIYEQYF. This chain links TRBV7-2 with TRBJ2-7; possible D gene TRBD2, 6 bases. CDR1 SGHTA and CDR2 FQGNSA come from the germline V gene. Trimming took off 5 bases at V and 3 bases at J, with 11 bases between the two ends. The CDR3 is made up of 13 amino acids.

At least ten counts were recorded for this clonotype. This sequence joins TRBV5-5 and TRBJ2-2; possibly TRBD1 or TRBD2 for D (6 bases each). Trimming removed 4 bases from V and 2 bases from J, with 12 bases in between. CDR3 length: 15 residues. CDR1 and CDR2 (germline): SGHKS, YYEKEE (reference sequence). The CDR3 region is CASSAEGGNTGELFF. The CDR3 DNA is TGTGCCAGCAGCGCGGAGGGGGGAAACACCGGGGAGCTGTTTTTT.

In this sample, this clonotype turned up many times. The chain couples TRBV28 to TRBJ2-7; tentatively, D is TRBD1 (6 bases). CDR1 and CDR2 from the germline V gene are MDHEN and SYDVKM. The V end was cut by 10 bases, the J end by 7 bases, with 17 bases between. The CDR3 runs to 12 residues. The CDR3 region has the DNA TGTGCCACACATCGTACAGGGAAGGAGCAGTACTTC. Its translation: CATHRTGKEQYF.

In this sample, this clonotype turned up many times. V gene TRBV27 combines with J gene TRBJ2-2; TRBD2 agrees at 10 bases. The CDR3 contains 15 residues. Germline V gives CDR1 MNHEY, CDR2 SMNVEV (reference sequence). With 6 bases clipped from V and 1 base from J, the junction kept 2 bases outside the gene matches. CDR3 DNA: TGTGCCAGCAGCCGGACTAGCGGGAACACCGGGGAGCTGTTTTTT. This gives the protein CASSRTSGNTGELFF.

This clonotype was counted once. The rearrangement uses TRBV18 and TRBJ1-2; TRBD1 agrees at 7 bases. V trimming: 3 bases; J trimming: 4 bases; junction bases outside the gene matches: 2. The V gene's germline CDR1 is KGHSH and CDR2 LQKENI. CDR3 size: 13 residues. CDR3 nucleotides: TGTGCCAGCTCACCCGACAGGGCCTATGGCTACACCTTC. Translated, it gives CASSPDRAYGYTF. Full variable domain (outside the CDR3, taken from reference TRBV18 and TRBJ1-2): NAGVMQNPRHLVRRRGQEARLRCSPMKGHSHVYWYRQLPEEGLKFMVYLQKENIIDESGMPKERFSAEFPKEGPSILRIQQVVRGDSAAYFCASSPDRAYGYTFGSGTRLTVV.

At least ten counts were recorded for this clonotype. The gene calls are TRBV7-9 and TRBJ2-3; D possibly corresponds to TRBD1 (6 bases). The CDR3 length is 16 residues. Between the trimmed V and J ends, which lost 0 bases and 2 bases, there was a span of 12 bases. The germline CDR1 and CDR2 sequences are SEHNR and FQNEAQ (reference sequence). Here the CDR3 DNA reads TGTGCCAGCAGCTTAGCCCCCGAGGGGGACACAGATACGCAGTATTTT. Amino acid sequence: CASSLAPEGDTDTQYF.

This clonotype was seen ten or more times. The gene calls are TRBV29-1 and TRBJ2-1, with D perhaps TRBD1 (5 bases). This CDR3 contains 13 residues. The germline CDR1 and CDR2 sequences are SQVTM and ANQGSEA. The V and J ends lost 7 bases and 7 bases respectively, with 17 bases between them. The CDR3 sequence is CSAPAPPGNEQFF. As DNA, the CDR3 is TGCAGCGCCCCCGCCCCCCCAGGGAATGAGCAGTTCTTC.

This chain connects TRBV3-1 to TRBJ1-2; 7 positions match TRBD1. Unmatched junction bases numbered 8, after V lost 0 bases and J lost 1 base. The germline V gene has CDR1 LGHDT and CDR2 YNNKEL (reference sequence). The CDR3 totals 17 residues. CDR3 sequence: CASSQDELTGFNYGYTF. The DNA of the CDR3 is TGTGCCAGCAGCCAAGATGAACTGACAGGGTTTAACTATGGCTACACCTTC.

This clonotype was observed many times. The chain is built from TRBV6-2 or TRBV6-3 and TRBJ2-1, with TRBD2 matching 9 bases. The CDR3 is 16 amino acids. In germline, CDR1 is MNHEY, CDR2 SVGEGT. The ends lost 6 bases at V and 2 bases at J; junction bases unmatched: 8. The CDR3 region is CASSPILAGPYNEQFF. CDR3 DNA sequence: TGTGCCAGCAGCCCGATCCTAGCGGGACCCTACAATGAGCAGTTCTTC.

This clonotype has a count of ten or more. The chain combines TRBV20-1 with TRBJ2-7; 11 bases map to TRBD2. Trimming removed 3 bases from V and 7 bases from J; junction bases left unmatched: 8. CDR3 length: 14 amino acids. Germline CDR1 reads DFQATT; CDR2 reads SNEGSKA (reference sequence). The CDR3 spells CSARGLAAPFEQYF. The CDR3 coding sequence is TGCAGTGCTAGGGGACTAGCGGCCCCTTTTGAGCAGTACTTC.

This clonotype was counted at least ten times. The rearrangement uses TRBV29-1 and TRBJ2-1, with 10 bases matching TRBD2. From germline, CDR1 is SQVTM and CDR2 ANQGSEA. With V trimmed by 3 bases and J by 8 bases, 7 bases remained unmatched. The CDR3 is 14 residues long. The CDR3 region is CSVELAGGGDEQFF. The CDR3 DNA follows: TGCAGCGTTGAGTTAGCGGGAGGAGGCGATGAGCAGTTCTTC.

This clonotype was observed many times. J is TRBJ1-2 and V is TRBV20-1, with D maybe TRBD1 (5 bases). This CDR3 has 15 residues. Trimming shortened V by 0 bases and J by 5 bases, and 16 bases separated the two germline ends. Germline V lookup: CDR1 DFQATT, CDR2 SNEGSKA (reference sequence). CDR3 DNA: TGCAGTGCTAGAGATATAATGGGGGTCCTGTATGGCTACACCTTC. Protein sequence: CSARDIMGVLYGYTF.

V is TRBV7-9 and J is TRBJ2-7; TRBD1 matches 10 bases. Per the germline V gene, CDR1 is SEHNR and CDR2 is FQNEAQ (reference sequence). CDR3 size: 16 residues. V gave up 5 bases and J gave up 1 base; unmatched junction bases: 8. The DNA for the CDR3 is TGTGCCAGCAGCGTGATCGGGACAGGGGAGTCCTACGAGCAGTACTTC. It translates to CASSVIGTGESYEQYF. Full variable domain (rest looked up from reference TRBV7-9 and TRBJ2-7): DTGVSQNPRHKITKRGQNVTFRCDPISEHNRLYWYRQTLGQGPEFLTYFQNEAQLEKSRLLSDRFSAERPKGSFSTLEIQRTEQGDSAMYLCASSVIGTGESYEQYFGPGTRLTVT.